This T cell receptor (beta chain) was documented in a study of T-cell memory formation after mild COVID-19. TCRdb redid the calling of the 5' RACE reads with MiXCR, one entry per CDR3 protein. The data contain approximately 290,000 distinct CDR3 sequences, roughly 8.2% of them singletons. The germline CDR1 and CDR2 sequences are KGHSH and LQKENI. There are 16 residues in the CDR3. J was trimmed by 9 bases and V by 1 base; bases with no gene match: 8. The chain joins TRBV18 to TRBJ1-6; TRBD1 agrees at 8 bases. This receptor was identified in a man between 18 and 35 years old who had mild COVID-19 (a few samples of this study predate the infection). Cell type and time point are not known. The specimen was PBMCs or a T cell subset sorted from them (not recorded which). The CDR3 protein is CASSPLDREIGSPLHF. The CDR3 coding sequence is TGTGCCAGCTCACCACTGGACAGGGAAATAGGTTCACCCCTCCACTTT.